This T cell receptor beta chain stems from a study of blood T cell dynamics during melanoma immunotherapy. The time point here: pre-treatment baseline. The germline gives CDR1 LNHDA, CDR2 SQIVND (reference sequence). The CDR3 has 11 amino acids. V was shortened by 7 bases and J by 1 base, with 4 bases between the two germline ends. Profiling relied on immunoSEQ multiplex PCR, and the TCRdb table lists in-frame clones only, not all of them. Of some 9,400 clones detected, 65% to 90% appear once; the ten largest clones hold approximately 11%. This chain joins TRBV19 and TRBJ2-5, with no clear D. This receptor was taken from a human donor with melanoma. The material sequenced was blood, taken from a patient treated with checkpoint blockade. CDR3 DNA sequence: TGTGCCAGTAAGGCCCAAGAGACCCAGTACTTC. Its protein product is CASKAQETQYF.